This paragraph covers one T cell receptor beta chain sequence. Its antigen is as yet unknown. The data originate from a study of shared clonotypes between healthy human individuals. Study observations and caveats: Generation probabilities of non-shared clonotypes were lower (relative to those shared by all four donors).

This table comes from immunoSEQ multiplex PCR, and its TCRdb copy is limited to in-frame clones, with some not included. The sample shows approximately 2,000,000 clones, roughly 90% of them seen only once. The CDR3 length is 16 residues. Germline loops: CDR1 SGHTA, CDR2 FQGTGA. The V gene lost 6 bases and the J gene lost 0 bases, with 14 bases spanning the gap. This chain joins TRBV7-3 and TRBJ2-2; D may match TRBD1 or TRBD2 (7 bases each). The clonotype was recovered from a man aged 18 to 30 in good health. Some clones in this sample may be carry-over from other donors' samples. The source material was naive CD4+ T cells from PBMCs. The subset: CD45RA+ positively selected. The CDR3 loop is CASRPQGGSNTGELFF. CDR3 nucleotides: TGTGCCAGCAGACCCCAGGGGGGGTCGAACACCGGGGAGCTGTTTTTT.